What follows are 17 T cell receptor beta chains derived from one specimen sequenced in a study of CD8+ T cells in alopecia areata. Stated treatment: oral pan-JAK inhibitor, 5-10 mg twice daily. TCR sequencing used cDNA made by reverse transcription of extracted RNA. Repertoires were generated with immunoSEQ multiplex PCR, while TCRdb's copy carries only in-frame clones and drops some. The table has about 140,000 clones, about 88% seen once; the top ten hold about 13%. This material consisted of CD8+ T cells sorted from blood, taken at week 4, from a patient treated with tofacitinib. Receptor source: a human donor with alopecia areata.

This clone showed up just a few times. J is TRBJ2-7 and V is TRBV29-1; no clear D gene. CDR3 length: 13 amino acids. Between the trimmed V and J ends, which lost 3 bases and 0 bases, there was a span of 9 bases. Germline V CDR1 and CDR2: SQVTM, ANQGSEA. The DNA of the CDR3 is TGCAGCGTTGAGGTAAACTTCTCCTACGAGCAGTACTTC. Residues: CSVEVNFSYEQYF.

A word on this clone: A read error may account for a junction end that differs from germline. This sequence joins TRBV29-1 and TRBJ2-3; TRBD2 agrees at 11 bases. Germline CDR1 and CDR2: SQVTM and ANQGSEA. The CDR3 covers 15 residues. CDR3 region: CSVEGTSGYTDTQYF. In DNA form, the CDR3 reads TGCAGCGTCGAAGGGACTAGCGGCTACACAGATACGCAGTATTTT.

The rearrangement joins TRBV19 to TRBJ2-7; TRBD2 aligns across 7 bases. The CDR3 has 13 residues. CDR1 and CDR2 from the germline V gene are LNHDA and SQIVND (reference sequence). Trimming at V came to 8 bases and at J to 2 bases, leaving 6 bases not matched to a gene. The chain's CDR3 is CASALAATYEQYF. The CDR3 DNA is TGTGCCAGTGCGCTAGCGGCCACCTACGAGCAGTACTTC.

The chain uses TRBV5-1 and TRBJ1-2, with unresolved D. The V gene's germline CDR1 is SGHRS and CDR2 YFSETQ. The CDR3 extends over 14 amino acids. Deletions cut 4 bases from V and 2 bases from J, with 12 bases between. The CDR3, as DNA: TGCGCCAGCAGCGTGGGAGGGTACAACTATGGCTACACCTTC. It is translated as CASSVGGYNYGYTF.

This clone was seen a single time. V and J are TRBV15 and TRBJ1-5, with D hard to call. V lost 5 bases and J lost 7, with 12 bases in between. Germline-derived CDR1 and CDR2 are LNHNV and YYDKDF (reference sequence). This CDR3 is 13 amino acids long. This CDR3 reads CATSDGGRQPQHF. The DNA for the CDR3 is TGTGCCACCAGCGACGGCGGAAGGCAGCCCCAGCATTTT. Based on the CDR3 plus reference TRBV15 and TRBJ1-5, the full variable domain is DAMVIQNPRYQVTQFGKPVTLSCSQTLNHNVMYWYQQKSSQAPKLLFHYYDKDFNNEADTPDNFQSRRPNTSFCFLDIRSPGLGDTAMYLCATSDGGRQPQHFGDGTRLSIL.

In its sample, this clone was seen once. This chain links TRBV27 with TRBJ2-3; D perhaps matches TRBD1 (5 bases). Trimming removed 7 bases at V and 1 base at J, with 9 bases between. The CDR3 is 13 amino acids. CDR1 MNHEY and CDR2 SMNVEV come from the germline V gene (reference sequence). The CDR3 loop reads CASTSRGTDTQYF. CDR3 sequence (DNA): TGTGCCAGCACCAGCAGGGGCACAGATACGCAGTATTTT.

The rearrangement joins TRBV11-2 to TRBJ2-3; 8 bases align to TRBD1. Trimming at V came to 5 bases and at J to 6 bases, leaving 10 bases not matched to a gene. Germline V gene lookup returns CDR1 SGHAT and CDR2 FQNNGV. The CDR3 totals 15 residues. CDR3 loop: CASSPGTGVEDTQYF. The CDR3 DNA reads as TGTGCCAGCAGCCCCGGGACAGGTGTGGAGGATACGCAGTATTTT.

The gene calls are TRBV5-4 and TRBJ2-7, with TRBD1 identical over 10 bases. Per germline, CDR1 SGHNT and CDR2 YYREEE (reference sequence). Trimming at V came to 0 bases and at J to 5 bases, leaving 2 bases not matched to a gene. There are 14 residues in the CDR3. The CDR3 DNA reads as TGTGCCAGCAGCTTGGGACAGGGGGCGGACGAGCAGTACTTC. This codes for CASSLGQGADEQYF.

The rearrangement uses TRBV10-1 and TRBJ2-7; D is unresolved. The V end lost 2 bases, the J end lost 4 bases, and 9 bases lay between the germline ends. Germline V CDR1 and CDR2: WNHNN, SYGVQD (reference sequence). The CDR3 runs to 13 residues. The DNA of the CDR3 is TGCGCCAGCAGTGAGACAGACCCATACGAGCAGTACTTC. Translated, it gives CASSETDPYEQYF.

The rearrangement joins TRBV6-5 to TRBJ1-2; the D is unclear. Per the germline V gene, CDR1 is MNHEY and CDR2 is SVGAGI. The V end lost 6 bases, the J end lost 8 bases, and 13 bases lay between the germline ends. The CDR3 contains 12 residues. This chain's CDR3 is CASRHSGEGYTF. The CDR3, as DNA: TGTGCCAGCAGACATTCTGGAGAAGGCTACACCTTC.

This clone was recorded a few times. One end of the junction does not line up with germline, which may come from a read error. The V and J genes are TRBV29-1 and TRBJ2-2; D is ambiguous. Germline CDR1 and CDR2: SQVTM and ANQGSEA. CDR3 length: 13 amino acids. The chain's CDR3 is CSVEGSDTGELFF. The CDR3 region has the DNA TGCAGCGTGGAAGGGTCTGACACCGGGGAGCTGTTTTTT.

This clone has more than one count but fewer than ten. This specimen includes other DNA sequences encoding the same CDR3. The J gene is TRBJ2-3, the V gene TRBV29-1; D is uncertain. Trimming removed 8 bases from V and 0 bases from J, with 6 bases in between. CDR1 is SQVTM and CDR2 is ANQGSEA in the germline V gene. The CDR3 is 11 amino acids. The CDR3 reads CSIESTDTQYF. CDR3 nucleotide sequence: TGCAGCATCGAGAGCACAGATACGCAGTATTTT.

This clone was detected a few times. J is TRBJ2-5 and V is TRBV7-2; no reliable D call. CDR1 is SGHTA and CDR2 is FQGNSA in the germline V gene. This CDR3 is built from 15 residues. V dropped 1 base and J dropped 2 bases, with 11 bases sitting between them. CDR3 nucleotides: TGTGCCAGCAGCTTAGGAGGCCGATTACAAGAGACCCAGTACTTC. Translation: CASSLGGRLQETQYF. Looking up the rest from reference TRBV7-2 and TRBJ2-5 gives the full variable domain: GAGVSQSPSNKVTEKGKDVELRCDPISGHTALYWYRQSLGQGLEFLIYFQGNSAPDKSGLPSDRFSAERTGGSVSTLTIQRTQQEDSAVYLCASSLGGRLQETQYFGPGTRLLVL.

The V and J genes are TRBV7-6 and TRBJ2-3; no firm D call. The germline CDR1 and CDR2 sequences are SGHVS and FNYEAQ. The V end was cut by 3 bases, the J end by 2 bases, with 9 bases between. The length of the CDR3 is 14 residues. DNA for the CDR3: TGTGCCAGCAGCTTTCTTTCCCCCACAGATACGCAGTATTTT. Its translation is CASSFLSPTDTQYF.

This chain joins TRBV25-1 and TRBJ1-2; D possibly corresponds to TRBD1 (6 bases). Germline V gives CDR1 MGHDK, CDR2 SYGVNS. The CDR3 is 14 residues long. Trimming left V 8 bases short and J 2 bases short, with 15 bases between. The CDR3 sequence: CASWGPDRNYGYTF. CDR3 DNA: TGTGCCAGCTGGGGGCCCGACAGGAACTATGGCTACACCTTC.

V and J are TRBV29-1 and TRBJ1-3; a weak D match, TRBD1 (6 bases). CDR1 is SQVTM and CDR2 is ANQGSEA in the germline V gene. The CDR3 loop spans 12 amino acids. Trimming pared 6 bases from V and 4 bases from J, leaving 10 bases between. CDR3 sequence (DNA): TGCAGCGTAACCGGACAGGGAAACACCATATATTTT. Translation: CSVTGQGNTIYF.

The chain links TRBV9 to TRBJ2-1; D unresolved. Trimming cost V 0 bases and J 5 bases, with 15 bases left between them. The V gene's germline CDR1 is SGDLS and CDR2 YYNGEE. CDR3 length: 16 amino acids. CDR3 amino acids: CASSVELGAFNNEQFF. The CDR3 coding sequence is TGTGCCAGCAGCGTAGAGCTAGGCGCTTTTAACAATGAGCAGTTCTTC.